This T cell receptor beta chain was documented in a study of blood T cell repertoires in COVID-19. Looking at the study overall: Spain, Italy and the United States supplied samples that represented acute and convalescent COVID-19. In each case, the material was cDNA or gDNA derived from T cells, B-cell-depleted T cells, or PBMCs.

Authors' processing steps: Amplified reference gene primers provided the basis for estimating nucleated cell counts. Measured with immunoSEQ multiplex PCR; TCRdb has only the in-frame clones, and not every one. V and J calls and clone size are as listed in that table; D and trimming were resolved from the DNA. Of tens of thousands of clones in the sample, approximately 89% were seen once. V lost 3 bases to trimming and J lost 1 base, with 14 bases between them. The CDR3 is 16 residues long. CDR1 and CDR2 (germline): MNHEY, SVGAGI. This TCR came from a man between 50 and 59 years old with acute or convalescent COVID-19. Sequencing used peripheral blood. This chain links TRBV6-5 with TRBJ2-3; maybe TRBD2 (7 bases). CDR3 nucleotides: TGTGCCAGCAGTTATCGGGGGGCGGGAGGCACAGATACGCAGTATTTT. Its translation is CASSYRGAGGTDTQYF.